The rows below give T cell receptor beta chains drawn from one sample of a study of OX40 agonist ivuxolimab in advanced cancers. TCRdb's copy holds only in-frame clones and misses some; the assay was immunoSEQ multiplex PCR. Of fewer than 95,000 clones in the sample, about 80% were seen once. This sample comprised CD4+ or CD8+ T cells sorted from blood, obtained in a trial of the OX40 agonist ivuxolimab. These receptors were collected from an adult with an advanced solid tumor such as melanoma, head and neck, liver or kidney cancer. Both conserved end residues are part of each CDR3. D genes are given only for firm matches. A row's size may be missing; if present it is once, few, many or a size class.

v_call,j_call,d_call,clone_size,cdr3_aa,cdr3_nt
TRBV4-1,TRBJ1-4,.,few,CASSQVGRGLFF,TGCGCCAGCAGCCAAGTAGGTAGGGGACTGTTTTTT
TRBV13,TRBJ2-5,TRBD2,.,CASSPIRIAGGKTQYF,TGTGCCAGCAGCCCCATAAGAATAGCGGGGGGAAAGACCCAGTACTTC
TRBV10-2,TRBJ2-5,.,.,CASRLSGPPPETQYF,TGCGCCAGCAGATTGAGTGGTCCCCCGCCCGAGACCCAGTACTTC
TRBV5-1,TRBJ2-1,TRBD2,.,CASSRGTSHDEQFF,TGCGCCAGCAGCAGGGGGACTAGCCACGATGAGCAGTTCTTC
TRBV7-9,TRBJ1-5,.,.,CASSPLNRVQPQHF,TGTGCCAGCAGCCCTTTAAACCGGGTCCAGCCCCAGCATTTT
TRBV13,TRBJ1-6,.,.,CASSSTTDRALHF,TGTGCCAGCAGCTCTACGACAGATCGGGCCCTCCACTTT
TRBV11-1,TRBJ2-5,TRBD1,.,CASSRRQGRQETQYF,TGTGCCAGCAGCCGCCGACAGGGTCGGCAAGAGACCCAGTACTTC
TRBV5-6,TRBJ1-6,.,.,CASHLGGNSPLHF,TGTGCCAGCCACTTGGGTGGTAATTCACCCCTCCACTTT
TRBV5-3,TRBJ1-1,.,.,CARSLGDTGGTEAFF,TGTGCCAGAAGCTTGGGGGACACCGGTGGCACTGAAGCTTTCTTT
TRBV6-5,TRBJ1-3,.,few,CASSSRGQMGDTIYF,TGTGCCAGCAGTTCAAGAGGTCAGATGGGCGACACCATATATTTT
TRBV4-3,TRBJ1-4,.,.,CASSQDRTGTNEKLFF,TGCGCCAGCAGCCAAGACAGGACGGGAACTAATGAAAAACTGTTTTTT
TRBV11-2,TRBJ2-7,TRBD1,.,CASSTDRGGYEQYF,TGTGCCAGCAGCACGGACAGGGGCGGCTACGAGCAGTACTTC
TRBV7-2,TRBJ1-2,TRBD1,.,CASSPGQVYYGYTF,TGTGCCAGCAGCCCCGGACAGGTCTACTATGGCTACACCTTC
TRBV5-4,TRBJ1-2,.,.,CASSVGTSNYGYTF,TGTGCCAGCAGCGTTGGGACATCTAACTATGGCTACACCTTC
TRBV5-1,TRBJ1-4,TRBD1,.,CASRVGRGPSGNEKLFF,TGCGCCAGCAGAGTGGGCAGGGGGCCTTCAGGTAATGAAAAACTGTTTTTT
TRBV2,TRBJ1-5,TRBD1,many,CASSRQGAVGQPQHF,TGTGCCAGCAGTAGACAGGGGGCCGTTGGGCAGCCCCAGCATTTT
TRBV6-1,TRBJ2-2,TRBD2,.,CASSVLAGGSKTGELFF,TGTGCCAGCAGTGTCTTAGCGGGAGGGTCTAAAACCGGGGAGCTGTTTTTT
TRBV28,TRBJ2-3,.,.,CASASTDTQYF,TGTGCCAGCGCCTCCACAGATACGCAGTATTTT
TRBV19,TRBJ1-5,.,few,CASSFHSGPSQPQHF,TGTGCCAGTAGTTTCCACAGTGGACCGAGTCAGCCCCAGCATTTT
TRBV15,TRBJ2-2,.,.,CATSREGLQGLSNTGELFF,TGTGCCACCAGCAGAGAAGGCTTACAGGGTCTCTCGAACACCGGGGAGCTGTTTTTT
TRBV9,TRBJ2-2,.,.,CASTRETDTGELFF,TGTGCCAGCACCCGGGAGACGGACACCGGGGAGCTGTTTTTT
TRBV9,TRBJ1-2,.,.,CASSVALTAYGYTF,TGTGCCAGCAGCGTAGCTTTGACAGCCTATGGCTACACCTTC
TRBV5-1,TRBJ2-7,TRBD1,.,CASSSGTGQKKQYF,TGCGCCAGCAGCTCCGGGACAGGGCAAAAGAAGCAGTACTTC
TRBV18,TRBJ1-2,.,.,CASSLSGRVGGYTF,TGTGCCAGCTCACTTTCTGGCAGGGTTGGTGGCTACACCTTC
TRBV29-1,TRBJ1-2,.,.,CSVGGKNYGYTF,TGCAGCGTTGGTGGGAAAAACTATGGCTACACCTTC
TRBV9,TRBJ2-2,TRBD2,.,CASSGAGTSGSFRGGELFF,TGTGCCAGCAGCGGTGCCGGGACTAGCGGGAGTTTCAGGGGCGGGGAGCTGTTTTTT
TRBV6-1,TRBJ2-2,.,.,CASISGTSNTGELFF,TGTGCCAGCATCTCCGGGACTTCGAACACCGGGGAGCTGTTTTTT
TRBV25-1,TRBJ2-1,.,.,CASSKGSGVNEQFF,TGTGCCAGCAGTAAGGGGTCAGGGGTCAATGAGCAGTTCTTC
TRBV9,TRBJ1-2,TRBD1,once,CASSPGTAENYGYTF,TGTGCCAGCAGCCCCGGGACAGCAGAAAACTATGGCTACACCTTC
TRBV4-1,TRBJ1-1,.,.,CASSPLGSPGPEAFF,TGCGCCAGCAGCCCTTTGGGCTCTCCCGGCCCTGAAGCTTTCTTT
TRBV7-9,TRBJ2-3,.,.,CASYPDYSGVGTQYF,TGTGCCAGCTACCCGGACTATTCTGGGGTAGGAACGCAGTATTTT
TRBV7-9,TRBJ1-2,.,.,CASSWGTLNYGYTF,TGTGCCAGCAGCTGGGGGACATTAAACTATGGCTACACCTTC
TRBV5-1,TRBJ1-1,.,.,CASSRETAMNTEAFF,TGCGCCAGCAGCAGGGAGACGGCGATGAACACTGAAGCTTTCTTT
TRBV5-1,TRBJ2-2,TRBD2,once,CASSLNAGAASGELFF,TGCGCCAGCAGCTTGAATGCGGGAGCTGCGTCCGGGGAGCTGTTTTTT
TRBV9,TRBJ1-5,.,.,CASSVSGGGGQPQHF,TGTGCCAGCAGCGTATCCGGGGGCGGAGGTCAGCCCCAGCATTTT
TRBV25-1,TRBJ2-1,TRBD2,.,CASSEFGLAGLNEQFF,TGTGCCAGCAGTGAATTCGGACTAGCGGGACTCAATGAGCAGTTCTTC
TRBV6-5,TRBJ1-3,.,.,CASRGGYGSGNTIYF,TGTGCCAGCAGGGGTGGATATGGCTCTGGAAACACCATATATTTT
TRBV11-2,TRBJ1-1,.,.,CASSTRQARAFF,TGTGCCAGCAGCACAAGACAGGCACGAGCTTTCTTT
TRBV18,TRBJ2-5,.,.,CASSPGTGPQETQYF,TGTGCCAGCTCACCAGGGACCGGACCGCAAGAGACCCAGTACTTC
TRBV2,TRBJ2-7,TRBD1,few,CASSGQGYEQYF,TGTGCCAGCAGTGGACAGGGCTACGAGCAGTACTTC
TRBV27,TRBJ1-2,.,once,CASSLGRGYTGYTF,TGTGCCAGCAGTTTAGGTAGAGGGTACACTGGCTACACCTTC